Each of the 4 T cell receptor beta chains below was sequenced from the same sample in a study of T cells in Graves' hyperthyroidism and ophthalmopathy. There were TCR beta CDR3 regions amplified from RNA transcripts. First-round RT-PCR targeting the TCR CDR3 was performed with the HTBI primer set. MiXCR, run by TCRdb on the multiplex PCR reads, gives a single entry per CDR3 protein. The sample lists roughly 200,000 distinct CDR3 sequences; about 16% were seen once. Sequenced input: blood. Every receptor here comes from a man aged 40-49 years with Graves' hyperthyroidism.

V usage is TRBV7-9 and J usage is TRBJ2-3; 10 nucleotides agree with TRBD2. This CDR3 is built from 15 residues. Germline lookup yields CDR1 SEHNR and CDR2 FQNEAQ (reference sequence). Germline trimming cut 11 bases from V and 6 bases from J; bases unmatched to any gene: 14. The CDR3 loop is CAGVSGGASGDTQYF. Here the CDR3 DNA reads TGTGCCGGAGTGAGCGGGGGGGCGAGTGGTGATACGCAGTATTTT.

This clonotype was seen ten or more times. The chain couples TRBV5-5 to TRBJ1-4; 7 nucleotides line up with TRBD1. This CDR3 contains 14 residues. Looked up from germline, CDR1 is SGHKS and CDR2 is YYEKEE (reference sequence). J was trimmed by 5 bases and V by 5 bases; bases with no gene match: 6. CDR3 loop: CASSHGTVNEKLFF. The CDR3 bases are TGTGCCAGCAGTCACGGGACAGTCAATGAAAAACTGTTTTTT. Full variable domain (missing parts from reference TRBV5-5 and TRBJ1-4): DAGVTQSPTHLIKTRGQQVTLRCSPISGHKSVSWYQQVLGQGPQFIFQYYEKEERGRGNFPDRFSARQFPNYSSELNVNALLLGDSALYLCASSHGTVNEKLFFGSGTQLSVL.

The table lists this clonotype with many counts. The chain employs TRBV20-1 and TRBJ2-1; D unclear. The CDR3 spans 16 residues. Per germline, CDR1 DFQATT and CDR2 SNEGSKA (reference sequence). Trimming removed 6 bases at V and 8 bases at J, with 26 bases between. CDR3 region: CSAYYSLHYLGHEQFF. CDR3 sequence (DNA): TGCAGTGCGTACTATTCTTTGCACTACTTAGGGCATGAGCAGTTCTTC.

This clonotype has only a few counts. CDR3 nucleotide sequence: TGTGCCAGCAGTTACGCTACTCGGGCGGACTATGGCTACACCTTC. Translated: CASSYATRADYGYTF. This chain connects TRBV6-2 or TRBV6-3 to TRBJ1-2, with unresolved D. The germline V gene has CDR1 MNHEY and CDR2 SVGEGT. The V end was cut by 2 bases, the J end by 3 bases, with 13 bases between. The CDR3 runs 15 residues.